These T cell receptor beta chains were read from a single sample in a study of blood T cell repertoires in COVID-19. Generated by immunoSEQ multiplex PCR, the TCRdb table keeps only in-frame clones and is missing some. Among some 320,000 clones listed, over 85% were seen once. The specimen was peripheral blood. The origin of the receptors is a woman aged 25 to 39 with COVID-19, enrolled during active disease. Both conserved end residues are part of each CDR3. Fields, in order: clone size, J gene, D gene, V gene, CDR3 DNA, CDR3 protein. D genes are given only for firm matches. Size values are once, few and many counts, or a class for expanded clones, and some rows have none.

-	TRBJ1-3	-	TRBV2	TGTGCCAGCACCGCCCGGGACTCTGGAAACACCATATATTTT	CASTARDSGNTIYF
-	TRBJ2-1	-	TRBV20-1	TGCAGTGCTAGTGTCGGGCCCACGGGGGACAATGAGCAGTTCTTC	CSASVGPTGDNEQFF
once	TRBJ1-1	-	TRBV6-4	TGTGCCCGTGGAGGGGGGGCCCGGAACACTGAAGCTTTCTTT	CARGGGARNTEAFF
-	TRBJ1-2	-	TRBV7-9	TGTGCCAGCAGCCCTAGACAGAGAACTATGGGCTACACCTTC	CASSPRQRTMGYTF
-	TRBJ2-5	TRBD1	TRBV6-5	TGTGCCAGCAGTTACGGGCAGGGGGAGAAGACCCAGTACTTC	CASSYGQGEKTQYF
few	TRBJ2-1	-	TRBV6-4	TGTGCCAGCAGTGACCACGGGGGAAGCTCCTACAATGAGCAGTTCTTC	CASSDHGGSSYNEQFF
few	TRBJ2-1	-	TRBV2	TGTGCCAGCAGTGTTATGGGGCCCACATACAATGAGCAGTTCTTC	CASSVMGPTYNEQFF
-	TRBJ2-7	-	TRBV2	TGTGCCAGCCACTTAGTTACAGCCTCGTCCTCCTACGAGCAGTACTTC	CASHLVTASSSYEQYF
-	TRBJ1-2	-	TRBV3-1/TRBV3-2	TGTGCCAGCAGCCACTACTATGGCTACACCTTC	CASSHYYGYTF
-	TRBJ1-2	-	TRBV27	TGTGCCAGCATGGGGGGTGACTATGGCTACACCTTC	CASMGGDYGYTF
once	TRBJ1-3	-	TRBV19	TGTGCCAGTAGCGTACAGGGAATAACCTCTGGAAACACCATATATTTT	CASSVQGITSGNTIYF
-	TRBJ1-2	-	TRBV7-9	TGTGCCAGCAGCTTAGTGTACGGGGGGTATGGCTACACCTTC	CASSLVYGGYGYTF
-	TRBJ1-5	-	TRBV6-5	TGTGCCAGCAGTTACTCGGTAGATCAGCCCCAGCATTTT	CASSYSVDQPQHF
-	TRBJ1-1	-	TRBV10-1	TGCGCCACCCAAGGGGCAGGGGAGAACACTGAAGCTTTCTTT	CATQGAGENTEAFF
-	TRBJ1-1	-	TRBV9	TGTGCCAGCACACTGATGAACACTGAAGCTTTCTTT	CASTLMNTEAFF
-	TRBJ2-6	-	TRBV5-5	TGTGCCAGCAGAAGGGGGAGCTCTGGGGCCAACGTCCTGACTTTC	CASRRGSSGANVLTF
-	TRBJ2-1	-	TRBV11-2	TGTGCCAGCAGCTCTGTCCTCGGGTACAATGAGCAGTTCTTC	CASSSVLGYNEQFF
-	TRBJ1-5	-	TRBV11-2	TGTGCCAGCAGCTTAACCCCGGGCAATCAGCCCCAGCATTTT	CASSLTPGNQPQHF
-	TRBJ1-2	-	TRBV6-2/TRBV6-3	TGTGCCAGCAGTTACAGAGGACAGAGGAACTATGGCTACACCTTC	CASSYRGQRNYGYTF
once	TRBJ2-2	TRBD2	TRBV7-8	TGTGCCAGCCGGGGGGGTCTCGAGACCGGGGAGCTGTTTTTT	CASRGGLETGELFF
-	TRBJ1-3	TRBD1	TRBV10-3	TGTGCCATCAGTGACTCCGGGACAGCACCGGGAAACACCATATATTTT	CAISDSGTAPGNTIYF
once	TRBJ2-5	TRBD2	TRBV19	TGTGCCAGTACCCCGGGGGGAGTCGAGACCCAGTACTTC	CASTPGGVETQYF
-	TRBJ2-7	-	TRBV4-1	TGCGCCAGCAGCGGCTACCCGGGCTACGAGCAGTACTTC	CASSGYPGYEQYF
-	TRBJ1-2	-	TRBV6-1	TGTGCCAGCAGTGAACTTTCGGCAGCGGCAGTATTAGGCTACACCTTC	CASSELSAAAVLGYTF
-	TRBJ2-7	-	TRBV6-6	TGTGCCAGTGAAGCGGAGACCTACGAGCAGTACTTC	CASEAETYEQYF
-	TRBJ1-1	-	TRBV4-2	TGTGCCAGCAGCCCCAATTCTGGGTGGGGGGAGAACACTGAAGCTTTCTTT	CASSPNSGWGENTEAFF
-	TRBJ1-2	-	TRBV23-1	TGCGCCAGCAGTCCCTTATCCCCCTATGGCTACACCTTC	CASSPLSPYGYTF
once	TRBJ1-2	-	TRBV18	TGTGCCAGCTCACCCACAGGCGACTATGGCTACACCTTC	CASSPTGDYGYTF
-	TRBJ2-2	-	TRBV7-9	TGTGCCAGCAGCCAAACAGGGAAGAGGGGGGAGCTGTTTTTT	CASSQTGKRGELFF
-	TRBJ2-2	-	TRBV21-1	TGTGCCAGCAGCATTCGAGTCTGGGACAGGGAACATAGCGGGGAGCTGTTTTTT	CASSIRVWDREHSGELFF
-	TRBJ1-2	-	TRBV12-3/TRBV12-4	TGTGCCAGTACTGTAGACAGCCACTATGGCTACACCTTC	CASTVDSHYGYTF
-	TRBJ1-6	TRBD1	TRBV2	TGTGCCAGCAGTGAATGGGGGACAGCTAGTGCACCCCTCCACTTT	CASSEWGTASAPLHF
once	TRBJ2-5	TRBD1	TRBV5-4	TGTGCCAGCAGTAACCCGGGGACAGGGGGTAGGGGGACCCAGTACTTC	CASSNPGTGGRGTQYF
-	TRBJ1-5	TRBD1	TRBV7-6	TGTGCCAGCAGCTCCGGGACAGGATCAAACTCCAATCAGCCCCAGCATTTT	CASSSGTGSNSNQPQHF
-	TRBJ2-3	TRBD2	TRBV27	TGTGCCAGCAGTTTATCGGGACTAGCTATCACAGATACGCAGTATTTT	CASSLSGLAITDTQYF
-	TRBJ1-1	-	TRBV2	TGTGCCAGCACTCTACAGGGACGCAACACTGAAGCTTTCTTT	CASTLQGRNTEAFF
-	TRBJ2-1	-	TRBV6-2/TRBV6-3	TGTGCCAGCAGTTATGGGGAGCATCAGCTGAGCTCCTACAATGAGCAGTTCTTC	CASSYGEHQLSSYNEQFF
-	TRBJ1-5	TRBD1	TRBV7-9	TGTGCCAGCAGCTTTACCGGGACAGGGGCAAATCAAGATCAGCCCCAGCATTTT	CASSFTGTGANQDQPQHF
-	TRBJ2-7	-	TRBV28	TGTGCCAGCAGTTTATACGGGGGACGTACCTACGAGCAGTACTTC	CASSLYGGRTYEQYF
few	TRBJ1-5	TRBD1	TRBV18	TGTGCCAGCTCACCAGGGACAGATCAGCCCCAGCATTTT	CASSPGTDQPQHF
-	TRBJ2-5	-	TRBV21-1	TGTGCCAGCAGCAGAGGCCGGCTAGACTATCAAGAGACCCAGTACTTC	CASSRGRLDYQETQYF
-	TRBJ1-6	-	TRBV19	TGTGCCAGTAGTATGGACAGTTATAATTCACCCCTCCACTTT	CASSMDSYNSPLHF
-	TRBJ2-7	-	TRBV27	TGTGCCAGCAGTTCAGGTGTCTCCTACGAGCAGTACTTC	CASSSGVSYEQYF
once	TRBJ2-2	TRBD1	TRBV2	TGTGCCAGCAGTGAGCCGGGACAGGGGAACACCGGGGAGCTGTTTTTT	CASSEPGQGNTGELFF
once	TRBJ2-3	-	TRBV13	TGTGCCAGCAGCCTCCTGACAGGTCTGACTAGCACAGATACGCAGTATTTT	CASSLLTGLTSTDTQYF
-	TRBJ2-3	TRBD2	TRBV7-8	TGTGCCAGCAGCCCCTCATGGGGGGGGACAGATACGCAGTATTTT	CASSPSWGGTDTQYF
-	TRBJ2-5	-	TRBV28	TGTGCCAGCAGTTTACGGGAGACCCAGTACTTC	CASSLRETQYF
-	TRBJ2-6	-	TRBV11-3	TGTGCCAGCAGCTTAGGGGGCCGTGGGGCCAACGTCCTGACTTTC	CASSLGGRGANVLTF
-	TRBJ2-7	-	TRBV11-2	TGTGCCAGCAGCTTAGAACAGTACGAGCAGTACTTC	CASSLEQYEQYF
-	TRBJ1-6	TRBD1	TRBV6-1	TGTGCCAGCACACCGGACAGGGATAATTCACCCCTCCACTTT	CASTPDRDNSPLHF
-	TRBJ1-3	-	TRBV5-6	TGTGCCAGCACCGTGTCCCCCTCTGGAAACACCATATATTTT	CASTVSPSGNTIYF
-	TRBJ2-1	TRBD2	TRBV6-1	TGTGCCAGCAGTGAACTGACTAGCGGGGCCAATGAGCAGTTCTTC	CASSELTSGANEQFF